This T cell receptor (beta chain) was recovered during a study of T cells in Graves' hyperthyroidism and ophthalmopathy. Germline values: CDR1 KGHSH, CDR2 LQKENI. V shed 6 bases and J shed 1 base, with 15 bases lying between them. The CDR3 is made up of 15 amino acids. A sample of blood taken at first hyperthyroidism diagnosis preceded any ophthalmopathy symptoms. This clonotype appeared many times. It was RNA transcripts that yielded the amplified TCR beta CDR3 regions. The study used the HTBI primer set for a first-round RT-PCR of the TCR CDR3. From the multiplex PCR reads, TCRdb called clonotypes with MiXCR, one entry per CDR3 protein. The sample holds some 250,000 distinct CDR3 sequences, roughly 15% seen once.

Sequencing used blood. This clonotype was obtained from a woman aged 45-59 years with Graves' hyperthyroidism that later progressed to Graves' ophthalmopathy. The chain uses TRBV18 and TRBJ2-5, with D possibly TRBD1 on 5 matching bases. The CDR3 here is CASSYYQGFQETQYF. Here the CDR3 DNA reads TGTGCCAGCTCGTACTACCAGGGATTCCAAGAGACCCAGTACTTC. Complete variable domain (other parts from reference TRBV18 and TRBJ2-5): NAGVMQNPRHLVRRRGQEARLRCSPMKGHSHVYWYRQLPEEGLKFMVYLQKENIIDESGMPKERFSAEFPKEGPSILRIQQVVRGDSAAYFCASSYYQGFQETQYFGPGTRLLVL.